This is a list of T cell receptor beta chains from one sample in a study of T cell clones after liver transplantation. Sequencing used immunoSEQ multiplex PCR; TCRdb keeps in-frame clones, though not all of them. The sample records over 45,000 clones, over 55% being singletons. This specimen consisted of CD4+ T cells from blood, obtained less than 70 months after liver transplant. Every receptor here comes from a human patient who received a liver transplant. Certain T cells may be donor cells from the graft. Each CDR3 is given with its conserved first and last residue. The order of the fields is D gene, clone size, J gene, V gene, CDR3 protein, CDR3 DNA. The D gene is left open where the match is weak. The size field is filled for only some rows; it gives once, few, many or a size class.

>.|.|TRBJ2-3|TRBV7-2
CANSLVPLLGTDTQYF
TGTGCCAACAGCTTAGTCCCGCTCTTGGGCACAGATACGCAGTATTTT
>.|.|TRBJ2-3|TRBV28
CASRERVKDTQYF
TGTGCCAGCAGGGAGAGGGTAAAGGATACGCAGTATTTT
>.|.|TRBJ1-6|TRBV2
CASTQGIKYYNSPLHF
TGTGCCAGCACCCAAGGCATAAAATACTATAATTCACCCCTCCACTTT
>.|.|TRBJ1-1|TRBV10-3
CAVHQGRNTEAFF
TGTGCCGTCCACCAGGGGCGGAACACTGAAGCTTTCTTT
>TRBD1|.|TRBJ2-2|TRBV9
CASSEGQVNTGELFF
TGTGCCAGCAGCGAGGGACAGGTGAACACCGGGGAGCTGTTTTTT
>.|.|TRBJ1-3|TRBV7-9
CASSNSEGRNTIYF
TGTGCCAGCAGCAATTCGGAGGGGAGAAACACCATATATTTT
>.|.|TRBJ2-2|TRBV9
CASSVHAETPGELFF
TGTGCCAGCAGCGTACACGCGGAGACTCCCGGGGAGCTGTTTTTT
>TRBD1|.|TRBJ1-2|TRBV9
CASSVDDRGYGYTF
TGTGCCAGCAGCGTAGACGACAGGGGCTATGGCTACACCTTC
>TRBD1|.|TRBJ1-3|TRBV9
CASTPGQGLVGNTIYF
TGTGCCAGCACCCCGGGACAGGGGTTAGTTGGAAACACCATATATTTT
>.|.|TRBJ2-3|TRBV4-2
CASSQDGSVTDTQYF
TGTGCCAGCAGCCAAGATGGCTCCGTCACAGATACGCAGTATTTT
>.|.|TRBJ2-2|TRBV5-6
CASRRMSRGDTGELFF
TGTGCCAGCAGGAGGATGTCAAGGGGTGACACCGGGGAGCTGTTTTTT
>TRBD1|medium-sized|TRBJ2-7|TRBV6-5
CASRRTGAAYEQYF
TGTGCCAGCAGACGGACAGGGGCAGCATACGAGCAGTACTTC
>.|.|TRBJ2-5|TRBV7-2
CASSPAQETQYF
TGTGCCAGCAGCCCCGCCCAAGAGACCCAGTACTTC